This T cell receptor (beta chain) was identified during a study of blood T cell repertoires in COVID-19. Study-level information: Samples taken during acute and convalescent COVID-19 were collected in the United States, Italy and Spain. PBMCs, B-cell-depleted T cells, or T cells provided the cDNA or gDNA that made up the material.

Trimming took 4 bases from V and 6 from J, leaving 19 bases between them. Germline V gene sequence: CDR1 MGHRA, CDR2 YSYEKL. This CDR3 region has 16 residues. As processed by the authors: Using reference gene primer amplification, nucleated cell counts were estimated. Assay used: immunoSEQ multiplex PCR; TCRdb lists only in-frame clones, some missing. V, J and clone size were drawn from that table, and D and trimming were deduced from the DNA. The sample holds some 110,000 clones, over 75% seen once. The receptor's source is a man aged 45-65 years with acute or convalescent COVID-19. Sequenced input: peripheral blood. This chain connects TRBV4-1 to TRBJ1-5; no definite D call. The CDR3 spells CASSPKEGLAIQPQHF. The DNA of the CDR3 is TGCGCCAGCAGCCCAAAGGAGGGTCTCGCGATTCAGCCCCAGCATTTT.